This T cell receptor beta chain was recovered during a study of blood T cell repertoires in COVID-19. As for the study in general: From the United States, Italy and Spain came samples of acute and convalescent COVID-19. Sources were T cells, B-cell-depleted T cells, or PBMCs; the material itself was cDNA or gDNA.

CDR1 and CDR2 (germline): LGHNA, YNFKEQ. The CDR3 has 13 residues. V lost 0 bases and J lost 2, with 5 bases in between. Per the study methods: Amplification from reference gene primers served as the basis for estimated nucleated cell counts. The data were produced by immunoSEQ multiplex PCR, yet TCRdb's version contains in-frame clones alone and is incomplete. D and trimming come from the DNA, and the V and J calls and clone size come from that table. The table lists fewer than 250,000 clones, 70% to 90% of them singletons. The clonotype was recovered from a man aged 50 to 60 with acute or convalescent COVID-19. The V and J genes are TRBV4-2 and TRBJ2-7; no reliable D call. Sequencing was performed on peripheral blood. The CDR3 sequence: CASSQDLTYEQYF. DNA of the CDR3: TGTGCCAGCAGCCAAGACTTAACCTACGAGCAGTACTTC.